The 7 T cell receptor beta chains listed next were all sequenced from one sample in a study of T cell responses to AZD1222 COVID-19 vaccine. Data came from immunoSEQ multiplex PCR; TCRdb stores just in-frame clones and leaves some out. The sample includes about 170,000 clones, approximately 92% of them seen just once. Sequencing was performed on peripheral blood, taken on day 0 of AZD1222 vaccination. The origin of the receptors is an adult in good health.

The J gene is TRBJ1-1, the V gene TRBV6-5; 7 positions match TRBD1. Losses at the gene ends were 8 bases for V and 4 bases for J; bases not matched to a gene: 7. This CDR3 region has 13 residues. CDR1 is MNHEY and CDR2 is SVGAGI in the germline V gene. CDR3 in amino acids: CASSLRQGTEAFF. The CDR3, as DNA: TGTGCCAGCTCCTTACGACAGGGCACTGAAGCTTTCTTT.

This sequence joins TRBV19 and TRBJ2-1; D ambiguous. Germline lookup yields CDR1 LNHDA and CDR2 SQIVND (reference sequence). The V end was cut by 0 bases, the J end by 6 bases, with 9 bases between. The CDR3 is 14 amino acids. DNA for the CDR3: TGTGCCAGTAGTATAGATTGGACGGCCAATGAGCAGTTCTTC. Encoded protein: CASSIDWTANEQFF.

J is TRBJ2-3 and V is TRBV10-1, with TRBD1 as a possible D gene (6 bases). Trimming removed 8 bases from V and 2 bases from J, with 11 bases in between. CDR1 is WNHNN, CDR2 SYGVQD, per germline (reference sequence). CDR3 length: 13 residues. The CDR3 DNA follows: TGCGCCAGCGGGGGCGATTACACAGATACGCAGTATTTT. Translating it yields CASGGDYTDTQYF.

The gene calls are TRBV6-1 and TRBJ2-2; no clear D. The germline CDR1 and CDR2 sequences are MNHNS and SASEGT. The CDR3 is 16 residues long. Trimming pared 4 bases from V and 2 bases from J, leaving 14 bases between. CDR3 sequence: CASSVEGLFNTGELFF. CDR3 DNA: TGTGCCAGCAGTGTTGAAGGGTTATTTAACACCGGGGAGCTGTTTTTT.

This clone was seen a handful of times. The J gene is TRBJ1-1, the V gene TRBV18; D uncertain. V lost 2 bases and J lost 6, with 16 bases in between. Germline lookup yields CDR1 KGHSH and CDR2 LQKENI. CDR3 length: 15 residues. The CDR3 reads CASSPETLPSAEAFF. In DNA, the CDR3 is TGTGCCAGCTCACCAGAGACCCTCCCTAGCGCTGAAGCTTTCTTT.

The rearrangement joins TRBV5-1 to TRBJ1-2; D perhaps matches TRBD1 (6 bases). Between the trimmed V and J ends, which lost 0 bases and 3 bases, there was a span of 6 bases. Per the germline V gene, CDR1 is SGHRS and CDR2 is YFSETQ. The CDR3 has 13 residues. The CDR3 DNA reads TGCGCCAGCAGCTTGGGGGGGCACTATGGCTACACCTTC. Translated, it gives CASSLGGHYGYTF.

The V call is TRBV7-6, the J call TRBJ2-5; the match to TRBD2 covers 8 bases. Germline CDR1 and CDR2: SGHVS and FNYEAQ. Germline trimming cut 2 bases from V and 3 bases from J; bases unmatched to any gene: 8. The CDR3 is 16 residues long. This CDR3 reads CASSLFPGAGEETQYF. DNA of the CDR3: TGTGCCAGCAGCTTATTTCCCGGAGCGGGAGAAGAGACCCAGTACTTC.